The rows below give T cell receptor beta chains drawn from one sample of a study of immune reconstitution after stem cell transplant in scleroderma. TCRdb reprocessed the RT-PCR reads via MiXCR and lists one record per CDR3 protein. This sample has 3,900 or so distinct CDR3 sequences, with about 5.9% found just once. This sample was obtained before or after autologous hematopoietic stem cell transplantation (not recorded which). The receptors come from a female donor with systemic sclerosis. Each CDR3 is given with its conserved first and last residue. The order of the fields is J gene, D gene, V gene, clone size, CDR3 DNA, CDR3 protein. A D gene is named only where the DNA matches it firmly. Size is stated for part of the rows, as once, few or many counts, or as a class when the clone is expanded.

TRBJ2-1 | TRBD1 | TRBV29-1 | few | TGCAGCGTTGTATCCACAGGGGTATTCCATGAGCAGTTCTTC | CSVVSTGVFHEQFF
TRBJ1-1 | TRBD1 | TRBV5-1 | medium-sized | TGCGCCAGCAGGCAGGGGGTGGACACTGAAGCTTTCTTT | CASRQGVDTEAFF
TRBJ2-1 | NA | TRBV6-5 | few | TGTGCCAGCAGCCTCAGGGGAGCTGAGCAGTTCTTC | CASSLRGAEQFF
TRBJ2-3 | NA | TRBV2 | medium-sized | TGTGCCAGCAGTGAAGATGGGGACTCCGGGGGAGATACGCAGTATTTT | CASSEDGDSGGDTQYF
TRBJ2-1 | TRBD2 | TRBV10-3 | medium-sized | TGTGCCATCAGTGGCGGGAGATTTGAGAATGAGCAGTTCTTC | CAISGGRFENEQFF
TRBJ2-7 | NA | TRBV6-5 | NA | TGTGCCAGCAGTGGCATGTCCCCAACACCCTACGAGCAGTACTTC | CASSGMSPTPYEQYF
TRBJ1-4 | NA | TRBV7-2 | medium-sized | TGTGCCAGCAGCTTAGTCCGGGGGCAGGGGAATGAAAAACTGTTTTTT | CASSLVRGQGNEKLFF
TRBJ1-5 | NA | TRBV14 | medium-sized | TGTGCCAGCAGCCAAGATGACGGTAAGGGACATCAGCCCCAGCATTTT | CASSQDDGKGHQPQHF
TRBJ2-6 | TRBD1 | TRBV20-1 | few | TGCAGTGCTAGAGATGGGAAACAGGGGTTAAACTCTGGGGCCAACGTCCTGACTTTC | CSARDGKQGLNSGANVLTF
TRBJ1-2 | NA | TRBV20-1 | medium-sized | TGCAGTGCTAGGGTGGATCTCGGGTGGGCTAATCGTGGCTACACCTTC | CSARVDLGWANRGYTF
TRBJ1-3 | NA | TRBV29-1 | medium-sized | TGCAGCGTTGGTAATTCGGGAAACACCATATATTTT | CSVGNSGNTIYF
TRBJ2-2 | NA | TRBV7-6 | few | TGTGCCAGCAGCGCCTTGTCAGGGCTGGTGTTCACCGGGGAGCTGTTTTTT | CASSALSGLVFTGELFF
TRBJ2-3 | NA | TRBV5-1 | medium-sized | TGCGCCAGCAGCTTGGAAATAGCTGGCACAGATACGCAGTATTTT | CASSLEIAGTDTQYF
TRBJ1-2 | NA | TRBV6-5 | medium-sized | TGTGCCAGCAGTTTTGACGGCTATGGCTACACCTTC | CASSFDGYGYTF
TRBJ2-1 | TRBD2 | TRBV10-3 | medium-sized | TGTGCCATCAGAAGCGGGAGGCCCTACAATGAGCAGTTCTTC | CAIRSGRPYNEQFF
TRBJ1-5 | NA | TRBV27 | NA | TGTGCCAGCAGTTTATTGGGAGACAGGCACAATCAGCCCCAGCATTTT | CASSLLGDRHNQPQHF
TRBJ2-7 | TRBD1 | TRBV6-2/TRBV6-3 | medium-sized | TGTGCCAGCAGTTGGGGACAGAAGGAGTACTTC | CASSWGQKEYF
TRBJ1-2 | TRBD1 | TRBV12-3/TRBV12-4 | medium-sized | TGTGCCAGCACTTCGGTCGTCGGACAGGGGATAGATGGCTACACCTTC | CASTSVVGQGIDGYTF
TRBJ2-1 | NA | TRBV2 | medium-sized | TGTGCCCTTGGGACCGCAGGGAGCTTAACGGACAATGAGCAGTTCTTC | CALGTAGSLTDNEQFF
TRBJ2-7 | NA | TRBV28 | few | TGTGCCAGCAGTCCCATCTTGGACAGTGCGGCCTACGAGCAGTACTTC | CASSPILDSAAYEQYF
TRBJ2-6 | TRBD1 | TRBV19 | few | TGTGCCAGTACCAGGGGGTCTGGGGCCAACGTCCTGACTTTC | CASTRGSGANVLTF
TRBJ1-5 | NA | TRBV19 | large | TGTGCCAGTAGTTCGACAGGCGGCAATCAGCCCCAGCATTTT | CASSSTGGNQPQHF
TRBJ2-1 | TRBD1 | TRBV29-1 | few | TGCAGCGTTCTCCGGGACAGGGGCCAGGGTGAGCAGTTCTTC | CSVLRDRGQGEQFF
TRBJ1-2 | TRBD1 | TRBV7-2 | medium-sized | TGTGCCAGCAGCCCAGGGGGGACAGGCCTCTATGGCTACACCTTC | CASSPGGTGLYGYTF
TRBJ2-7 | NA | TRBV7-6 | NA | TGTGCCAGCAGCTTAGTGTACCATTCAAACTCCTACGAGCAGTACTTC | CASSLVYHSNSYEQYF
TRBJ2-1 | NA | TRBV11-2 | medium-sized | TGTGCCAGCAGCTATAGTGCAGGGGCTACCTACAATGAGCAGTTCTTC | CASSYSAGATYNEQFF
TRBJ1-2 | NA | TRBV20-1 | medium-sized | TGCAGTGCTAGAGGGGGCGGCCATTTGGACTATGGCTACACCTTC | CSARGGGHLDYGYTF
TRBJ2-7 | TRBD2 | TRBV29-1 | medium-sized | TGCAGCGCCCTTAGCGGGGCAGCCTACGAGCAGTACTTC | CSALSGAAYEQYF
TRBJ1-1 | NA | TRBV9 | NA | TGTGCCAGCAGCCCCACCGGGAACACTGAAGCTTTCTTT | CASSPTGNTEAFF
TRBJ2-7 | NA | TRBV29-1 | medium-sized | TGCAGCGTTGGGGAAACAGGGATCACCTACGAGCAGTACTTC | CSVGETGITYEQYF
TRBJ1-6 | TRBD1 | TRBV20-1 | medium-sized | TGCAGTGCTAGACTGACAGGGGGCAGACCCCTCCACTTT | CSARLTGGRPLHF
TRBJ2-5 | NA | TRBV5-1 | medium-sized | TGCGCCAGCAGTAAATCAGGCGGGACCCAGTACTTC | CASSKSGGTQYF
TRBJ1-5 | NA | TRBV3-2 | medium-sized | TGTGCCAGCAGCCAACATGACCACTTACTGGGGGCTCAGCCCCAGCATTTT | CASSQHDHLLGAQPQHF
TRBJ1-5 | NA | TRBV20-1 | medium-sized | TGCAGTGCTAGTGGACAATGGGCACCCCAGCCCCAGCATTTT | CSASGQWAPQPQHF
TRBJ2-2 | TRBD2 | TRBV7-3 | medium-sized | TGTGCCAGCAGCTCCCGAGTAGCGGGGACCGGGGAGCTGTTTTTT | CASSSRVAGTGELFF
TRBJ2-3 | NA | TRBV7-6 | medium-sized | TGTGCCAGCAGCTTAGTCGGGCAGGGTGTCACAGATACGCAGTATTTT | CASSLVGQGVTDTQYF
TRBJ2-1 | TRBD1 | TRBV6-5 | large | TGTGCCAGCAGTTTTCAGGGGGTGACCTACAATGAGCAGTTCTTC | CASSFQGVTYNEQFF
TRBJ1-5 | NA | TRBV15 | large | TGTGCCACCAGCAGAGATTTTGGCAGGGGAGATCAGAGGCCCCAGCATTTT | CATSRDFGRGDQRPQHF
TRBJ2-7 | TRBD2 | TRBV7-8 | NA | TGTGCCAGCAGCCCCGGGGGGTACGAGCAGTACTTC | CASSPGGYEQYF
TRBJ2-1 | TRBD2 | TRBV28 | few | TGTGCCAGCAGTACTCGGACTAGCGGGAGCTCCTACAATGAGCAGTTCTTC | CASSTRTSGSSYNEQFF
TRBJ1-5 | NA | TRBV7-6 | NA | TGTGCCAGCAGCTTACGACAGGGCAATCAGCCCCAGCATTTT | CASSLRQGNQPQHF
TRBJ1-5 | NA | TRBV29-1 | medium-sized | TGCAGCGTTTCCCAGGAGTTAGATCAGCCCCAGCATTTT | CSVSQELDQPQHF
TRBJ1-1 | TRBD1 | TRBV9 | medium-sized | TGTGCCAGCAGCACCCGGACAGGGCGGAACACTGAAGCTTTCTTT | CASSTRTGRNTEAFF
TRBJ2-7 | NA | TRBV3-1 | medium-sized | TGTGCCAGCAGCCAAGAAGTAACAGTTTATTTCTACGAGCAGTACTTC | CASSQEVTVYFYEQYF
TRBJ2-7 | TRBD1 | TRBV5-1 | few | TGCGCCAGCAGTAATGCGGGGACAGGGGGCATCTACGAGCAGTACTTC | CASSNAGTGGIYEQYF
TRBJ2-1 | TRBD2 | TRBV7-9 | medium-sized | TGTGCCATCATGGCCAGGCGGCTAGCGGGAGGGCCTACGTACAATGAGCAGTTCTTC | CAIMARRLAGGPTYNEQFF
TRBJ2-7 | NA | TRBV7-8 | medium-sized | TGTGCCAGCAGTAAACCCCCGGTCGGGGACTACGAGCAGTACTTC | CASSKPPVGDYEQYF
TRBJ2-5 | NA | TRBV9 | NA | TGTGCCAGCAGCCGCCATCGGGGGGCAGAGACCCAGTACTTC | CASSRHRGAETQYF
TRBJ2-7 | TRBD1 | TRBV5-1 | medium-sized | TGCGCCAGCAGCTTACAGGGGGAGCAGTACTTC | CASSLQGEQYF
TRBJ2-5 | NA | TRBV5-1 | medium-sized | TGCGCCAGCAGCTTGGGTCTGTACCAAGAGACCCAGTACTTC | CASSLGLYQETQYF
TRBJ2-4 | NA | TRBV20-1 | medium-sized | TGCAGTGCTAGGATGGGAAACGTGGGAGACATTCAGTACTTC | CSARMGNVGDIQYF
TRBJ1-1 | NA | TRBV5-1 | NA | TGCGCCAGCAGTTACGACAGCCCGAACGCTGAAGCTTTCTTT | CASSYDSPNAEAFF
TRBJ2-1 | NA | TRBV18 | few | TGTGCCAGCTCACCGCTAAACAATGAGCAGTTCTTC | CASSPLNNEQFF
TRBJ2-5 | NA | TRBV5-6 | medium-sized | TGTGCCAGCAGCCAAAGACAGGAGGGGACCCAGTACTTC | CASSQRQEGTQYF